Listed below are T cell receptor beta chains from one sample, sequenced in a study of beta chain features in type 1 diabetes. Sequenced by immunoSEQ multiplex PCR; TCRdb stores in-frame clones only, minus some. Here the sample spans hundreds of thousands of clones, 11% to 15% being singletons. Sequenced sample: naive CD4+ T cells from blood. The receptors derive from a man aged 18-30 years with type 1 diabetes. Both conserved end residues are part of each CDR3. Fields, in order: D gene, J gene, clone size, V gene, CDR3 DNA, CDR3 protein. A D gene is named only where the DNA matches it firmly. Clone size is not always given. Where it is, it says once, few, many or a class for expanded clones.

d_gene: TRBD2; j_gene: TRBJ2-5; abundance: NA; v_gene: TRBV6-5; CDR3nt: TGTGCCAGCAGGGTGGCGGGGGAGCAAGAGACCCAGTACTTC; CDR3aa: CASRVAGEQETQYF
d_gene: TRBD1; j_gene: TRBJ2-7; abundance: NA; v_gene: TRBV27; CDR3nt: TGTGCCAGCAGTTTCTTAGGACAGGGCTCCTACGAGCAGTACTTC; CDR3aa: CASSFLGQGSYEQYF
d_gene: NA; j_gene: TRBJ2-7; abundance: NA; v_gene: TRBV4-3; CDR3nt: TGCGCCAGCAGCCAAGATTGGGCTGTTTCCTACGAGCAGTACTTC; CDR3aa: CASSQDWAVSYEQYF
d_gene: NA; j_gene: TRBJ1-2; abundance: few; v_gene: TRBV7-2; CDR3nt: TGTGCCAGCAGCTTGCAAGGCTATGGCTACACCTTC; CDR3aa: CASSLQGYGYTF
d_gene: NA; j_gene: TRBJ1-2; abundance: few; v_gene: TRBV7-2; CDR3nt: TGTGCCAGCAGCTTAGAATGGGGAGGCGGCTACACCTTC; CDR3aa: CASSLEWGGGYTF
d_gene: NA; j_gene: TRBJ2-7; abundance: few; v_gene: TRBV30; CDR3nt: TGTGCCTGGATTATAGGAGACTCCTACGAGCAGTACTTC; CDR3aa: CAWIIGDSYEQYF
d_gene: TRBD1; j_gene: TRBJ2-7; abundance: few; v_gene: TRBV10-3; CDR3nt: TGTGCCATCAGCGCCCGGACAGGGGGTATTGACGAGCAGTACTTC; CDR3aa: CAISARTGGIDEQYF
d_gene: NA; j_gene: TRBJ2-2; abundance: NA; v_gene: TRBV30; CDR3nt: TGTGCCTGGGGGTTAACAGGGTCAAGCACCGGGGAGCTGTTTTTT; CDR3aa: CAWGLTGSSTGELFF
d_gene: TRBD1; j_gene: TRBJ2-3; abundance: NA; v_gene: TRBV7-3; CDR3nt: TGTGCCAGCAGCCCCGGACAGGGGGCGGGCACGCAGTATTTT; CDR3aa: CASSPGQGAGTQYF
d_gene: NA; j_gene: TRBJ2-7; abundance: NA; v_gene: TRBV29-1; CDR3nt: TGCAGCGTTGCGGTCTCAGGGAATCTTGTCGAGCAGTACTTC; CDR3aa: CSVAVSGNLVEQYF
d_gene: TRBD2; j_gene: TRBJ2-3; abundance: NA; v_gene: TRBV5-1; CDR3nt: TGCGCCACGAAGGGACTAGCGGTCACAGATACGCAGTATTTT; CDR3aa: CATKGLAVTDTQYF
d_gene: TRBD2; j_gene: TRBJ2-7; abundance: NA; v_gene: TRBV5-1; CDR3nt: TGCGCCAGCAGCTTAACTAGCGATTACCTCTACGAGCAGTACTTC; CDR3aa: CASSLTSDYLYEQYF
d_gene: NA; j_gene: TRBJ1-3; abundance: NA; v_gene: TRBV29-1; CDR3nt: TGCAGCATTCGGGACCCAGAGAAGGCTGGAAACACCATATATTTT; CDR3aa: CSIRDPEKAGNTIYF
d_gene: TRBD2; j_gene: TRBJ2-1; abundance: few; v_gene: TRBV6-5; CDR3nt: TGTGCCAGCAGTTCTGGAGCGGGAGGGCCGCACAATGAGCAGTTCTTC; CDR3aa: CASSSGAGGPHNEQFF
d_gene: NA; j_gene: TRBJ1-4; abundance: few; v_gene: TRBV15; CDR3nt: TGTGCCACCAGCAGAGATGCCGGGGGGACTAATGAAAAACTGTTTTTT; CDR3aa: CATSRDAGGTNEKLFF
d_gene: NA; j_gene: TRBJ2-2; abundance: few; v_gene: TRBV9; CDR3nt: TGTGCCAGCAGCGTATCGAACAGGAGGGCCGGGGAGCTGTTTTTT; CDR3aa: CASSVSNRRAGELFF
d_gene: TRBD1; j_gene: TRBJ1-6; abundance: few; v_gene: TRBV6-1; CDR3nt: TGTGCCAGCAGCGACAGGGCAGGTTCACCCCTCCACTTT; CDR3aa: CASSDRAGSPLHF
d_gene: TRBD1; j_gene: TRBJ2-7; abundance: few; v_gene: TRBV9; CDR3nt: TGTGCCAGCAGCGCCGGTTGGGGACAGGGGACTTCCTACGAGCAGTACTTC; CDR3aa: CASSAGWGQGTSYEQYF
d_gene: TRBD1; j_gene: TRBJ1-4; abundance: few; v_gene: TRBV7-6; CDR3nt: TGTGCCAGCAGCCAAAGACAGGGAAGTAATGAAAAACTGTTTTTT; CDR3aa: CASSQRQGSNEKLFF
d_gene: NA; j_gene: TRBJ2-7; abundance: NA; v_gene: TRBV2; CDR3nt: TGTGCCAGCAGTGCGGGTACGACGCTCTACGAGCAGTACTTC; CDR3aa: CASSAGTTLYEQYF
d_gene: NA; j_gene: TRBJ1-1; abundance: NA; v_gene: TRBV20-1; CDR3nt: TGCAGTGCTGGAAGGGGAACTGAAGCTTTCTTT; CDR3aa: CSAGRGTEAFF